The rows below give T cell receptor beta chains drawn from one sample of a study of CD8+ T cells in alopecia areata. Using immunoSEQ multiplex PCR, the repertoire was profiled, and TCRdb retains in-frame clones only, with some absent. The sample holds more than 200,000 clones, approximately 61% seen once. The source material was CD4+ T cells sorted from blood, sampled at week 0. The source of these receptors is a human donor with alopecia areata. Each CDR3 is given with its conserved first and last residue. Each record gives: V gene, J gene, clone size, D gene, CDR3 DNA, CDR3 protein. The D gene is left open where the match is weak. Clone size appears in some rows only: once, few, many, or a class for an expanded clone.

V gene: TRBV25-1; J gene: TRBJ1-4; clone size: once; D gene: -; CDR3 DNA: TGTGCCAGCAGTGAGACCCCGGGAGCTAATGAAAAACTGTTTTTT; CDR3 protein: CASSETPGANEKLFF
V gene: TRBV6-5; J gene: TRBJ2-7; clone size: -; D gene: -; CDR3 DNA: TGTGCCAGCAGTTACGAACAGTTACGGACCTACGAGCAGTACTTC; CDR3 protein: CASSYEQLRTYEQYF
V gene: TRBV30; J gene: TRBJ2-7; clone size: -; D gene: -; CDR3 DNA: TGTGCCCAGATCTTTTCCGGGACGGGGGCGAACGAGCAGTACTTC; CDR3 protein: CAQIFSGTGANEQYF
V gene: TRBV9; J gene: TRBJ1-6; clone size: -; D gene: -; CDR3 DNA: TGTGCCAGCAGCGTAGCTTTGGGGATTGATTCACCCCTCCACTTT; CDR3 protein: CASSVALGIDSPLHF
V gene: TRBV25-1; J gene: TRBJ2-2; clone size: few; D gene: TRBD1; CDR3 DNA: TGTGCCAGCAGTGGGGGACAGGGTTGGGCCGGGGAGCTGTTTTTT; CDR3 protein: CASSGGQGWAGELFF
V gene: TRBV5-6; J gene: TRBJ2-1; clone size: -; D gene: -; CDR3 DNA: TGTGCCAGCAGCTGGGGGGTAGAGCTTGGTGAGCAGTTCTTC; CDR3 protein: CASSWGVELGEQFF
V gene: TRBV29-1; J gene: TRBJ2-7; clone size: -; D gene: TRBD2; CDR3 DNA: TGCAGCGTTGTACCCGCTAGCGGTGTGTCGCCCTACGAGCAGTACTTC; CDR3 protein: CSVVPASGVSPYEQYF
V gene: TRBV6-6; J gene: TRBJ2-5; clone size: -; D gene: -; CDR3 DNA: TGTGCCAGCAGAGGAAGGGACCAAGAGACCCAGTACTTC; CDR3 protein: CASRGRDQETQYF
V gene: TRBV5-4; J gene: TRBJ1-2; clone size: -; D gene: -; CDR3 DNA: TGTGCCAGCAGCTTGCCACAGGACTATGGCTACACCTTC; CDR3 protein: CASSLPQDYGYTF
V gene: TRBV25-1; J gene: TRBJ1-2; clone size: once; D gene: -; CDR3 DNA: TGTGCCAGCAGTGAATGGGAGGGCCTTAACTATGGCTACACCTTC; CDR3 protein: CASSEWEGLNYGYTF
V gene: TRBV5-1; J gene: TRBJ2-3; clone size: few; D gene: -; CDR3 DNA: TGCGCCAGCAGCTTGGGGGGAGATACGCAGTATTTT; CDR3 protein: CASSLGGDTQYF
V gene: TRBV7-7; J gene: TRBJ2-2; clone size: -; D gene: -; CDR3 DNA: TGTGCTAGCAGCACTGACAGGAACACCGGGGAGCTGTTTTTT; CDR3 protein: CASSTDRNTGELFF
V gene: TRBV29-1; J gene: TRBJ1-2; clone size: -; D gene: -; CDR3 DNA: TGCAGCGTTGGGGAAGGGCTTGCTAGGGGCTACACCTTC; CDR3 protein: CSVGEGLARGYTF
V gene: TRBV29-1; J gene: TRBJ1-1; clone size: -; D gene: -; CDR3 DNA: TGCAGCGTTCAAGATGGGAGGGGAGCTTTCTTT; CDR3 protein: CSVQDGRGAFF
V gene: TRBV7-2; J gene: TRBJ2-5; clone size: few; D gene: -; CDR3 DNA: TGTGCCAGCAGCTTATCACGGATCCAAGAGACCCAGTACTTC; CDR3 protein: CASSLSRIQETQYF
V gene: TRBV5-1; J gene: TRBJ2-3; clone size: -; D gene: -; CDR3 DNA: TGCGCCAGCACGAACTCCGGGACTAGCACAGATACGCAGTATTTT; CDR3 protein: CASTNSGTSTDTQYF
V gene: TRBV6-1; J gene: TRBJ1-2; clone size: few; D gene: -; CDR3 DNA: TGTGCCAGCAGGCTGGGGCAAAGCTATGGCTACACCTTC; CDR3 protein: CASRLGQSYGYTF
V gene: TRBV5-4; J gene: TRBJ1-4; clone size: -; D gene: -; CDR3 DNA: TGTGCCAGCAGCTTGACACGGGGCGGAACTAATGAAAAACTGTTTTTT; CDR3 protein: CASSLTRGGTNEKLFF
V gene: TRBV7-2; J gene: TRBJ2-7; clone size: -; D gene: -; CDR3 DNA: TGTGCCAGCAGCGAAGCGGGCGGTCTAGAGCAGTACTTC; CDR3 protein: CASSEAGGLEQYF
V gene: TRBV15; J gene: TRBJ1-5; clone size: -; D gene: -; CDR3 DNA: TGTGCCACCAGCAGTCGTAGGTCCAATCAGCCCCAGCATTTT; CDR3 protein: CATSSRRSNQPQHF
V gene: TRBV6-5; J gene: TRBJ2-2; clone size: -; D gene: -; CDR3 DNA: TGTGCCAGCAGTTACGGGGGGGGCCGCACCGGGGAGCTGTTTTTT; CDR3 protein: CASSYGGGRTGELFF
V gene: TRBV6-5; J gene: TRBJ1-1; clone size: -; D gene: TRBD1; CDR3 DNA: TGTGCCAGTAACAGGGGGATGAACACTGAAGCTTTCTTT; CDR3 protein: CASNRGMNTEAFF
V gene: TRBV7-2; J gene: TRBJ1-5; clone size: -; D gene: -; CDR3 DNA: TGTGCCAGCAGCATAGACAGGTTTCAGCCCCAGCATTTT; CDR3 protein: CASSIDRFQPQHF
V gene: TRBV29-1; J gene: TRBJ2-5; clone size: -; D gene: TRBD1; CDR3 DNA: TGCAGCGTTGAAGATCACAGGAAGACAGGGGGCGTAGAGACCCAGTACTTC; CDR3 protein: CSVEDHRKTGGVETQYF
V gene: TRBV5-6; J gene: TRBJ1-2; clone size: -; D gene: TRBD1; CDR3 DNA: TGTGCCAGCAGCACGGGACAGGGGGCGTTCGGTGGCTACACCTTC; CDR3 protein: CASSTGQGAFGGYTF
V gene: TRBV29-1; J gene: TRBJ2-3; clone size: -; D gene: -; CDR3 DNA: TGCAGCGTTGGGGGGATAAGCACAGATACGCAGTATTTT; CDR3 protein: CSVGGISTDTQYF
V gene: TRBV9; J gene: TRBJ1-6; clone size: -; D gene: -; CDR3 DNA: TGTGCCAGCAGCACCCTTGGCGGGAATTCACCCCTCCACTTT; CDR3 protein: CASSTLGGNSPLHF
V gene: TRBV6-6; J gene: TRBJ2-3; clone size: -; D gene: -; CDR3 DNA: TGTGCCAGCAGCCTCCCCGGTGGGGGAGGAGATACGCAGTATTTT; CDR3 protein: CASSLPGGGGDTQYF
V gene: TRBV13; J gene: TRBJ2-5; clone size: -; D gene: -; CDR3 DNA: TGTGCCAGCAGCTTATCTGGGGCGGAGGAGACCCAGTACTTC; CDR3 protein: CASSLSGAEETQYF
V gene: TRBV30; J gene: TRBJ1-5; clone size: once; D gene: -; CDR3 DNA: TGTGCCTGGAGTAGTTCGGGACACCGAAATCAGCCCCAGCATTTT; CDR3 protein: CAWSSSGHRNQPQHF
V gene: TRBV25-1; J gene: TRBJ1-6; clone size: -; D gene: -; CDR3 DNA: TGTGCCAGCAGTGAATTTGGGGTACTTAATTCACCCCTCCACTTT; CDR3 protein: CASSEFGVLNSPLHF
V gene: TRBV19; J gene: TRBJ2-2; clone size: -; D gene: -; CDR3 DNA: TGTGCCAGTAGTATGTCCACTGGCAGGAACGGTCGGAACACCGGGGAGCTGTTTTTT; CDR3 protein: CASSMSTGRNGRNTGELFF
V gene: TRBV30; J gene: TRBJ2-7; clone size: -; D gene: TRBD1; CDR3 DNA: TGTGCCTGGAGTGCCTGGGACAGGGGCTACGAGCAGTACTTC; CDR3 protein: CAWSAWDRGYEQYF
V gene: TRBV7-2; J gene: TRBJ2-1; clone size: once; D gene: -; CDR3 DNA: TGTGCCAGCAGCTTAGAGAGGCTGGCAGAGCAGTTCTTC; CDR3 protein: CASSLERLAEQFF
V gene: TRBV14; J gene: TRBJ2-5; clone size: -; D gene: -; CDR3 DNA: TGTGCCAGCAGCCAAGATTTCCGTGAGACCCAGTACTTC; CDR3 protein: CASSQDFRETQYF
V gene: TRBV29-1; J gene: TRBJ2-1; clone size: -; D gene: -; CDR3 DNA: TGCAGCGTTGAATGGTCTGGGATCTCCTACAATGGGCAGTTCTTC; CDR3 protein: CSVEWSGISYNGQFF
V gene: TRBV5-6; J gene: TRBJ1-1; clone size: -; D gene: -; CDR3 DNA: TGTGCCAGCAGCTTCGACACTTCTTTAGGAGCTTTCTTT; CDR3 protein: CASSFDTSLGAFF
V gene: TRBV29-1; J gene: TRBJ1-2; clone size: -; D gene: -; CDR3 DNA: TGCAGCGTTGGATATGGGGCAAGCCACTATGGCTACACCTTC; CDR3 protein: CSVGYGASHYGYTF
V gene: TRBV27; J gene: TRBJ1-2; clone size: few; D gene: TRBD1; CDR3 DNA: TGTGCCAGCAGGACAGGGAACTATGGCTACACCTTC; CDR3 protein: CASRTGNYGYTF
V gene: TRBV2; J gene: TRBJ2-7; clone size: -; D gene: -; CDR3 DNA: TGTGCCAGCAGCCAGCCCTACGAGCAGTACTTC; CDR3 protein: CASSQPYEQYF
V gene: TRBV29-1; J gene: TRBJ1-2; clone size: few; D gene: -; CDR3 DNA: TGCAGCGTTTTGGAGGGGTACTATGGCTACACCTTC; CDR3 protein: CSVLEGYYGYTF
V gene: TRBV6-5; J gene: TRBJ1-1; clone size: -; D gene: -; CDR3 DNA: TGTGCCAGCAGTTACGGGACTGAAGCTTTCTTT; CDR3 protein: CASSYGTEAFF
V gene: TRBV18; J gene: TRBJ2-5; clone size: -; D gene: -; CDR3 DNA: TGTGCCAGCTCATCGCAGGTCCAAGAGACCCAGTACTTC; CDR3 protein: CASSSQVQETQYF
V gene: TRBV4-2; J gene: TRBJ2-3; clone size: once; D gene: TRBD2; CDR3 DNA: TGTGCCAGCAGCCTAGGGGCGGGGGGCGCAGATACGCAGTATTTT; CDR3 protein: CASSLGAGGADTQYF
V gene: TRBV7-2; J gene: TRBJ2-7; clone size: -; D gene: TRBD2; CDR3 DNA: TGTGCCAGCAGGTTCGCGGGGGGCTACGAGCAGTACTTC; CDR3 protein: CASRFAGGYEQYF
V gene: TRBV5-1; J gene: TRBJ2-1; clone size: few; D gene: -; CDR3 DNA: TGCGCCAGCAGCCCCGACACAGGGCGGGCCTACAATGAGCAGTTCTTC; CDR3 protein: CASSPDTGRAYNEQFF
V gene: TRBV7-2; J gene: TRBJ2-1; clone size: -; D gene: -; CDR3 DNA: TGTGCCAGCAGCGTCTTAGGACAGATCAATGAGCAGTTCTTC; CDR3 protein: CASSVLGQINEQFF
V gene: TRBV7-3; J gene: TRBJ2-6; clone size: -; D gene: -; CDR3 DNA: TGTGCCAGCAGCTTATCGTCAGGGGTTGGGTCTGGGGCCAACGTCCTGACTTTC; CDR3 protein: CASSLSSGVGSGANVLTF
V gene: TRBV29-1; J gene: TRBJ2-3; clone size: -; D gene: -; CDR3 DNA: TGCAGCGTCTCGCCTCAGGGGGGGTTCCCAGATACGCAGTATTTT; CDR3 protein: CSVSPQGGFPDTQYF
V gene: TRBV7-9; J gene: TRBJ2-3; clone size: -; D gene: -; CDR3 DNA: TGTGCCAGCAGCTTTGAAGGACTTCACACAGATACGCAGTATTTT; CDR3 protein: CASSFEGLHTDTQYF
V gene: TRBV29-1; J gene: TRBJ2-2; clone size: -; D gene: TRBD1; CDR3 DNA: TGCAGTGTCAGGACAGGGGTACACGGGGAGCTGTTTTTT; CDR3 protein: CSVRTGVHGELFF